This is a list of T cell receptor beta chains from one sample in a study of blood T cell repertoires in COVID-19. Clones were sequenced by immunoSEQ multiplex PCR, and TCRdb holds only the in-frame ones, with some missing. The table records approximately 130,000 clones, 70% to 80% of them present only once. The sequenced sample consisted of peripheral blood. These receptors all come from a human donor in a cohort sampled during active COVID-19. Both conserved end residues are part of each CDR3. Size tells how often a clone was seen (once, few, many) or the class of an expanded clone, and some rows leave it out.

few 14 TRBJ1-1 TRBV19 CASSTGQPNTEAFF
few 13 TRBJ2-7 TRBV6-5 CASSQDSSYEQYF
few 16 TRBJ1-1 TRBV5-6 CASSPKTGEGWTEAFF
NA 11 TRBJ1-2 TRBV20-1 CSAAGGTGYTF
NA 13 TRBJ1-4 TRBV4-2 CASSQEDREGLFF
NA 14 TRBJ2-7 TRBV27 CASSFGGDSYEQYF
few 15 TRBJ2-3 TRBV6-4 CASSDGLAGTDTQYF
NA 14 TRBJ1-1 TRBV27 CASSLARGSTEAFF
NA 15 TRBJ2-7 TRBV6-5 CASRRLAGGTYEQYF
NA 15 TRBJ1-1 TRBV3-1/TRBV3-2 CASSQGGTGTTEAFF
NA 17 TRBJ1-2 TRBV4-1 CASSQAGVRRTYYGYTF
NA 13 TRBJ1-1 TRBV12-3/TRBV12-4 CASSPGQGPEAFF
NA 14 TRBJ1-4 TRBV28 CASTAWGEVEKLFF
few 12 TRBJ2-1 TRBV6-5 CASRSSGGVQFF
NA 16 TRBJ1-4 TRBV4-1 CASSQVLRGKDEKLFF
NA 16 TRBJ2-7 TRBV7-8 CASSQVGAGGHYEQYF
NA 15 TRBJ2-1 TRBV7-8 CASSLASGATTEQFF
NA 13 TRBJ1-4 TRBV18 CASSLGLNEKLFF
NA 11 TRBJ1-3 TRBV27 CASKEGNTIYF
few 14 TRBJ2-6 TRBV25-1 CASSELSGANVLTF
once 16 TRBJ1-4 TRBV18 CASSPEIGREGEKLFF
NA 16 TRBJ2-1 TRBV30 CAWSAAGRGSYNEQFF
NA 16 TRBJ1-3 TRBV7-5 CVRSLPSTAKGNTIYF
NA 15 TRBJ1-5 TRBV27 CASSLSATAYQPQHF
once 15 TRBJ1-2 TRBV6-5 CASSRGQPRNYGYTF
NA 14 TRBJ1-1 TRBV6-5 CASSYSFQDTEAFF
NA 14 TRBJ1-3 TRBV29-1 CSVANEYRGNTIYF
NA 16 TRBJ1-2 TRBV10-3 CAISETGGGRNYGYTF
NA 15 TRBJ1-5 TRBV6-1 CASSEVGASNQPQHF
NA 16 TRBJ1-6 TRBV28 CASRTGGANRNSPLHF
NA 18 TRBJ2-3 TRBV7-3 CASSLTPPQGLGTDTQYF
few 12 TRBJ1-1 TRBV29-1 CSVRSDSPEAFF
few 16 TRBJ1-5 TRBV7-2 CASSLQATGSNQPQHF
NA 16 TRBJ1-4 TRBV11-2 CASTLGQGRTNEKLFF
few 12 TRBJ2-7 TRBV12-3/TRBV12-4 CASSFDSYEQYF
once 14 TRBJ2-6 TRBV24-1 CATSRGFGANVLTF
once 14 TRBJ2-7 TRBV6-5 CASSPTGDEHEQYF
NA 15 TRBJ1-5 TRBV5-4 CASSSGGVPNQPQHF